This T cell receptor beta chain was retrieved from a study of shared clonotypes between healthy human individuals. In the study overall: The donor group consisted of two women and a few men, aged 18 to 49.

Germline V gene lookup returns CDR1 PRHDT and CDR2 FYEKMQ (reference sequence). This CDR3 spans 16 amino acids. Trimming cost V 5 bases and J 7 bases; bases outside gene matches: 11. Sequenced by immunoSEQ multiplex PCR; TCRdb stores in-frame clones only, minus some. Of about 2 million clones listed, roughly 95% were seen once; the top ten hold roughly 1%. Terminally differentiated effector memory CD45RA+ cells were excluded by CCR7 positive selection of CD45RO-negative cells. Whole-study findings and limits: A small donor pool kept down the genetic and exposure-history diversity that was represented. Richness estimates generally favored naive over memory subsets.

Regarding this clone: As yet, its antigen is unknown.

The TCR originated in a man younger than 30 in good health. The rearrangement joins TRBV13 to TRBJ2-2; 9 bases align to TRBD1. Sequenced sample: naive CD8+ T cells sorted from blood. The CDR3 DNA reads TGTGCCAGCAGCCTACCGGGACAGGGCCTAGGCGGGGAGCTGTTTTTT. Protein: CASSLPGQGLGGELFF.